This is a list of T cell receptor beta chains from one sample in a study of CD8+CD57+ T cells in acquired aplastic anemia. Using its own MiXCR run on the reads, TCRdb lists one record per CDR3 protein. The sample records 200,000 to 300,000 distinct CDR3 sequences, approximately 82% being singletons. The sample consisted of sorted CD4+, CD8+, or CD8+CD57+ T cells (not recorded which) from PBMCs. These receptors all stem from a human donor with aplastic anemia. Both conserved end residues are part of each CDR3. D genes are given only for firm matches. Size values are once, few and many counts, or a class for expanded clones, and some rows have none.

d_call: NA
j_call: TRBJ1-2
v_call: TRBV20-1
clone_size: NA
cdr3_aa: CSAETEDYGYTF
cdr3_nt: TGCAGTGCAGAGACAGAAGACTATGGCTACACCTTC

d_call: NA
j_call: TRBJ2-3
v_call: TRBV7-2
clone_size: NA
cdr3_aa: CASGLGGRHFYYF
cdr3_nt: TGTGCCAGCGGCTTGGGGGGCAGACACTTCTATTATTTC

d_call: NA
j_call: TRBJ1-1
v_call: TRBV7-8
clone_size: NA
cdr3_aa: CASSLAGGAGTQYFF
cdr3_nt: TGTGCCAGCAGTTTAGCGGGAGGGGCGGGCACGCAGTATTTCTTT

d_call: NA
j_call: TRBJ2-1
v_call: TRBV24-1
clone_size: NA
cdr3_aa: CATSDLTGHERFF
cdr3_nt: TGTGCCACCAGTGATCTGACTGGACATGAGCGGTTCTTC

d_call: TRBD2
j_call: TRBJ2-3
v_call: TRBV2
clone_size: NA
cdr3_aa: CASRTAGTPATQYF
cdr3_nt: TGTGCCAGCCGCACAGCGGGAACTCCAGCTACGCAGTATTTT

d_call: NA
j_call: TRBJ2-3
v_call: TRBV15
clone_size: NA
cdr3_aa: CATSSGSGQDTQYF
cdr3_nt: TGTGCCACTAGCAGCGGCAGCGGGCAAGATACCCAGTACTTT

d_call: NA
j_call: TRBJ1-1
v_call: TRBV19
clone_size: NA
cdr3_aa: CASSQGNAPRDYTEASF
cdr3_nt: TGTGCCAGCAGCCAGGGGAACGCTCCTCGTGACTACACTGAAGCTTCCTTT

d_call: NA
j_call: TRBJ1-4
v_call: TRBV7-2
clone_size: NA
cdr3_aa: CASSLANEKLFF
cdr3_nt: TGTGCCAGCAGCTTAGCCAATGAAAAACTGTTTTTT

d_call: TRBD1
j_call: TRBJ2-7
v_call: TRBV12-3/TRBV12-4
clone_size: NA
cdr3_aa: CASSAGTVGQYF
cdr3_nt: TGTGCCAGCAGTGCCGGGACAGTCGGGCAGTACTTC

d_call: NA
j_call: TRBJ1-2
v_call: TRBV15
clone_size: NA
cdr3_aa: CATSEGNNYGYTF
cdr3_nt: TGTGCCACCAGCGAGGGGAATAACTATGGCTACACCTTC

d_call: NA
j_call: TRBJ1-1
v_call: TRBV7-9
clone_size: NA
cdr3_aa: CASSLGDPTDTQAFF
cdr3_nt: TGTGCCAGCAGCTTAGGGGACCCCACGGATACGCAAGCTTTCTTT

d_call: TRBD1
j_call: TRBJ1-1
v_call: TRBV7-3
clone_size: NA
cdr3_aa: CAYSVALTGNTEAFF
cdr3_nt: TGTGCCTACAGCGTAGCGCTGACAGGGAACACTGAAGCTTTCTTC

d_call: NA
j_call: TRBJ2-5
v_call: TRBV7-9
clone_size: NA
cdr3_aa: CATSRGANFEATQF
cdr3_nt: TGTGCCACCAGCAGAGGCGCCAACTTCGAAGCCACGCAGTTC

d_call: NA
j_call: TRBJ1-1
v_call: TRBV7-9
clone_size: NA
cdr3_aa: CASSFERTGRTEEFF
cdr3_nt: TGTGCCAGCAGCTTTGAAAGAACCGGGAGGACTGAAGAGTTCTTT

d_call: TRBD2
j_call: TRBJ2-1
v_call: TRBV24-1
clone_size: NA
cdr3_aa: CATGTSGEQETQFF
cdr3_nt: TGTGCCACCGGCACAAGCGGGGAGCAAGAGACCCAGTTCTTC

d_call: NA
j_call: TRBJ1-1
v_call: TRBV9
clone_size: NA
cdr3_aa: CASSPGSSGANVPFF
cdr3_nt: TGTGCCAGCAGCCCCGGGAGCTCTGGGGCCAACGTCCCTTTCTTT

d_call: NA
j_call: TRBJ2-7
v_call: TRBV20-1
clone_size: NA
cdr3_aa: CSASLAYEQYF
cdr3_nt: TGCAGTGCTAGTCTGGCTTACGAGCAGTACTTC

d_call: TRBD2
j_call: TRBJ2-5
v_call: TRBV24-1
clone_size: NA
cdr3_aa: CASSSAGSPDEQYF
cdr3_nt: TGTGCCAGCAGCTCAGCGGGGAGTCCGGATGAGCAGTACTTC

d_call: NA
j_call: TRBJ1-2
v_call: TRBV10-3
clone_size: once
cdr3_aa: CAISGQTTGYGYTF
cdr3_nt: TGTGCCATCAGTGGACAGACGACCGGGTATGGCTACACCTTC

d_call: NA
j_call: TRBJ2-3
v_call: TRBV7-9
clone_size: NA
cdr3_aa: CASSVGLGQINTIF
cdr3_nt: TGTGCCAGCAGCGTCGGACTAGGACAGATAAATACAATTTTT

d_call: NA
j_call: TRBJ2-5
v_call: TRBV7-6
clone_size: NA
cdr3_aa: CASSLPHGTKETHF
cdr3_nt: TGTGCCAGCAGCCTACCGCACGGGACAAAAGAGACCCACTTC

d_call: NA
j_call: TRBJ2-1
v_call: TRBV7-3
clone_size: NA
cdr3_aa: CASSEQANAEEHF
cdr3_nt: TGTGCCAGCAGTGAACAGGCGAACGCCGAGGAACACTTC

d_call: TRBD1
j_call: TRBJ1-5
v_call: TRBV7-8
clone_size: once
cdr3_aa: CASSADRNQPQHF
cdr3_nt: TGTGCCAGCAGCGCGGACAGGAATCAGCCCCAGCATTTT

d_call: TRBD1
j_call: TRBJ2-3
v_call: TRBV11-2
clone_size: NA
cdr3_aa: CASSLGQIIMGEQYF
cdr3_nt: TGTGCCAGCAGCTTGGGACAGATCATAATGGGTGAGCAGTATTTT

d_call: NA
j_call: TRBJ2-1
v_call: TRBV24-1
clone_size: NA
cdr3_aa: CASLDGGIHEQFF
cdr3_nt: TGTGCCAGCTTGGATGGGGGGATCCATGAGCAGTTCTTC

d_call: NA
j_call: TRBJ1-2
v_call: TRBV5-4
clone_size: once
cdr3_aa: CASSLGTSSNYGYTF
cdr3_nt: TGTGCCAGCAGCTTGGGGACTAGCTCAAACTATGGCTACACCTTC

d_call: TRBD1
j_call: TRBJ1-5
v_call: TRBV12-3/TRBV12-4
clone_size: once
cdr3_aa: CASSKLGQGARQPQHF
cdr3_nt: TGTGCCAGCAGCAAACTGGGACAGGGGGCGCGTCAGCCCCAGCATTTT

d_call: TRBD2
j_call: TRBJ2-3
v_call: TRBV7-2
clone_size: NA
cdr3_aa: CASSFKRRGGSDEQYF
cdr3_nt: TGTGCCAGCAGCTTTAAAAGACGCGGGGGGAGCGATGAGCAGTATTTT

d_call: NA
j_call: TRBJ1-1
v_call: TRBV10-2
clone_size: NA
cdr3_aa: CASSGYQGLANTEAFF
cdr3_nt: TGCGCCAGCAGTGGATACCAGGGGCTAGCGAACACTGAAGCTTTCTTT

d_call: TRBD2
j_call: TRBJ2-1
v_call: TRBV13
clone_size: NA
cdr3_aa: CASSDGLAGSLSF
cdr3_nt: TGTGCCAGCAGTGATGGACTAGCGGGAAGTCTGTCCTTC

d_call: NA
j_call: TRBJ1-1
v_call: TRBV7-2
clone_size: NA
cdr3_aa: CASSVVAGGTDTHFF
cdr3_nt: NA

d_call: TRBD1
j_call: TRBJ1-2
v_call: TRBV7-2
clone_size: NA
cdr3_aa: CASSPNRGQGNYGYTF
cdr3_nt: TGTGCCAGCAGCCCGAACCGGGGACAGGGAAACTATGGCTACACCTTC

d_call: TRBD1
j_call: TRBJ1-1
v_call: TRBV10-3
clone_size: few
cdr3_aa: CAIKGQGALNTEAFF
cdr3_nt: TGTGCCATCAAAGGGCAGGGGGCACTGAACACTGAAGCTTTCTTT

d_call: TRBD1
j_call: TRBJ1-3
v_call: TRBV10-3
clone_size: NA
cdr3_aa: CAISPRGASGNTIYF
cdr3_nt: TGTGCCATCAGTCCCAGGGGGGCCTCTGGAAACACCATATATTTT

d_call: NA
j_call: TRBJ1-2
v_call: TRBV7-8
clone_size: NA
cdr3_aa: CASSLSGRGEPQCHYGYTF
cdr3_nt: TGTGCCAGCAGCTTATCGGGCAGGGGAGAGCCTCAGTGCCACTATGGCTACACCTTC

d_call: NA
j_call: TRBJ1-3
v_call: TRBV19
clone_size: NA
cdr3_aa: CASSIGGAASGNTIYF
cdr3_nt: TGTGCCAGTAGTATAGGAGGGGCGGCCTCTGGAAACACCATATATTTT

d_call: NA
j_call: TRBJ1-2
v_call: TRBV9
clone_size: NA
cdr3_aa: CASSPRGGNGQDGYTF
cdr3_nt: TGTGCCAGCAGCCCACGGGGCGGAAACGGTCAGGATGGCTACACCTTC

d_call: NA
j_call: TRBJ1-1
v_call: TRBV4-3
clone_size: many
cdr3_aa: CASRHTTGLGEAFF
cdr3_nt: TGCGCCAGCAGACATACAACAGGGCTCGGTGAAGCTTTCTTT

d_call: NA
j_call: TRBJ2-3
v_call: TRBV7-9
clone_size: NA
cdr3_aa: CASRYRSTGRRDF
cdr3_nt: TGTGCCAGCAGGTATCGGAGCACAGGTAGGCGCGATTTT

d_call: NA
j_call: TRBJ2-5
v_call: TRBV15
clone_size: many
cdr3_aa: CATSSFRGQETQYF
cdr3_nt: TGTGCCACCAGCAGTTTCCGAGGGCAAGAGACCCAGTACTTC

d_call: NA
j_call: TRBJ1-5
v_call: TRBV2
clone_size: few
cdr3_aa: CASSEGRQPNQPQHF
cdr3_nt: TGTGCCAGCAGTGAAGGCCGACAGCCGAATCAGCCCCAGCATTTT

d_call: NA
j_call: TRBJ2-3
v_call: TRBV7-8
clone_size: NA
cdr3_aa: CASSPGGGNDTQYF
cdr3_nt: TGTGCCAGCAGCCCCGGGGGAGGTAACGATACGCAGTATTTT

d_call: NA
j_call: TRBJ2-3
v_call: TRBV5-1
clone_size: NA
cdr3_aa: CASSLVAGGNTQYF
cdr3_nt: TGTGCCAGCAGCTTAGTGGCCGGGGGCAATACGCAGTATTTT

d_call: NA
j_call: TRBJ1-2
v_call: TRBV7-3
clone_size: NA
cdr3_aa: CASSSDRTWGETHYTF
cdr3_nt: TGTGCCAGCAGTTCTGACAGGACTTGGGGAGAGACCCACTACACCTTC

d_call: NA
j_call: TRBJ2-3
v_call: TRBV11-2
clone_size: NA
cdr3_aa: CASSHTAQLTQYF
cdr3_nt: TGTGCCAGCAGCCACACGGCACAGTTGACGCAGTATTTT

d_call: NA
j_call: TRBJ1-6
v_call: TRBV15
clone_size: NA
cdr3_aa: CATSNSYNSPLHF
cdr3_nt: TGTGCCACCAGCAACTCCTATAATTCACCCCTCCACTTT

d_call: NA
j_call: TRBJ1-5
v_call: TRBV10-3
clone_size: once
cdr3_aa: CASSASSGEEVQPQQF
cdr3_nt: TGTGCCAGCAGTGCGTCTTCAGGAGAAGAGGTTCAGCCCCAGCAGTTT

d_call: TRBD1
j_call: TRBJ1-1
v_call: TRBV7-3
clone_size: NA
cdr3_aa: CASSFGVTGDDDEFF
cdr3_nt: TGTGCCAGCAGCTTTGGCGTGACAGGGGACGATGACGAGTTCTTT

d_call: NA
j_call: TRBJ1-6
v_call: TRBV5-4
clone_size: NA
cdr3_aa: CASSFTSAMSSSSSPLHF
cdr3_nt: NA

d_call: TRBD1
j_call: TRBJ2-7
v_call: TRBV12-3/TRBV12-4
clone_size: once
cdr3_aa: CASSSDRGRIYEQYF
cdr3_nt: TGTGCCAGCAGTTCGGACAGGGGGCGCATCTACGAGCAGTACTTC

d_call: NA
j_call: TRBJ2-1
v_call: TRBV10-1
clone_size: NA
cdr3_aa: CASRGSGRDEQFF
cdr3_nt: TGCGCCAGCAGGGGAAGCGGTCGGGATGAGCAGTTCTTC

d_call: NA
j_call: TRBJ1-1
v_call: TRBV7-8
clone_size: NA
cdr3_aa: CASSLEGRPDTEDFF
cdr3_nt: TGTGCCAGCAGCTTAGAGGGAAGACCCGACACTGAAGATTTCTTT

d_call: NA
j_call: TRBJ2-7
v_call: TRBV9
clone_size: NA
cdr3_aa: CASSGRSDTYYFYF
cdr3_nt: TGTGCCAGCAGCGGCCGGTCAGATACGTACTATTTTTACTTC

d_call: NA
j_call: TRBJ2-5
v_call: TRBV9
clone_size: NA
cdr3_aa: CASSRGREQESQYF
cdr3_nt: TGTGCCAGCAGCAGAGGCAGAGAGCAGGAGTCCCAGTACTTC

d_call: NA
j_call: TRBJ1-5
v_call: TRBV2
clone_size: NA
cdr3_aa: CASSDADSHQPQHF
cdr3_nt: TGTGCCAGCAGTGATGCTGATAGTCATCAGCCCCAGCATTTT

d_call: NA
j_call: TRBJ2-5
v_call: TRBV7-9
clone_size: NA
cdr3_aa: CASSLAQGPQETGYF
cdr3_nt: TGTGCCAGCAGCTTAGCCCAGGGGCCACAGGAGACCGGGTACTTC